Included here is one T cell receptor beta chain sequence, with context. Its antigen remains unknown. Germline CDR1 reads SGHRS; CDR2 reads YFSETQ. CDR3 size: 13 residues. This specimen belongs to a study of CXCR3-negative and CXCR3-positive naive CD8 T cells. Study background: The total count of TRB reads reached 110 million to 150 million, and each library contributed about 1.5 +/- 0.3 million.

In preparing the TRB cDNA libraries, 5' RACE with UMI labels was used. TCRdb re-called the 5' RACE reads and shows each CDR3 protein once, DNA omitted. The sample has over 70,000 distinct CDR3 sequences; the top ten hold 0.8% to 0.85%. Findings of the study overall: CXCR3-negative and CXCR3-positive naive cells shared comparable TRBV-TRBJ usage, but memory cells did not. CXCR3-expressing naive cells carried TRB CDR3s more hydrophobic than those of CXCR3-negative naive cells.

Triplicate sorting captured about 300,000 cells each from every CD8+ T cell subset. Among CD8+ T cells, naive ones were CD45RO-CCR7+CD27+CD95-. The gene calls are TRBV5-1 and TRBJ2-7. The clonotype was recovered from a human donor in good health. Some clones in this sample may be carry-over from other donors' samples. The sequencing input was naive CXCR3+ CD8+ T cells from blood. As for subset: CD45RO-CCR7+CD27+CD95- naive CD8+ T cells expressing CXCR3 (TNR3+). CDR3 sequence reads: CASSLEKDYEQYF.